Listed here is a single T cell receptor (beta chain). This entry comes from a study of CD8 T cells in Susac syndrome. Germline V lookup: CDR1 ENHRY, CDR2 SYGVKD. This CDR3 comprises 16 residues. Germline trimming cut 3 bases from V and 2 bases from J; bases unmatched to any gene: 9. With random hexamers, reverse transcription was performed on roughly 0.5 to 1 ug of RNA. TCRdb analysed the immunoSEQ multiplex PCR reads with MiXCR anew, one entry per CDR3 protein. The table has over 350,000 distinct CDR3 sequences, roughly 85% seen once. The sample comprised CD8+ T cells from PBMCs. The chain has TRBV10-3 and TRBJ2-7, with 8 bases that match TRBD1. The sequence was obtained from a human donor with multiple sclerosis. The CDR3 protein is CAISEETGATPYEQYF. The CDR3 coding sequence is TGTGCCATCAGTGAAGAGACAGGGGCAACTCCCTACGAGCAGTACTTC.